The following is a T cell receptor beta chain sequence with its context. Its antigen target is currently unknown. A read error may be the cause here, since a much bigger clone is one base away. The library was built by means of RT-PCR. Instrument used: Illumina HiSeq 2500. TCRdb's own reprocessing of the public reads used fastp at Q25 and MiXCR and kept productive beta chains. A single entry per CDR3 protein holds the most common genes and DNA from its merged rows. The sample table records a few hundred thousand distinct CDR3 sequences; approximately 21% of these occur just once. Of the sample, 9% to 12% falls within the top ten clones. This specimen belongs to a study of response to subunit inactivated influenza vaccine (dated by TCRdb to about 2018). Regarding the research as a whole: The study used deep quantitative T cell receptor repertoire profiling to track responses to a trivalent subunit inactivated influenza vaccine. What the study reported, not specific to this receptor: It was suggested by the authors that each seasonal influenza vaccination may recruit only a limited number of new T cells.

CDR3 length: 15 amino acids, cysteine to phenylalanine. The kept DNA is CDR3 alone, 45 bases in frame from the first base. Recombination connected TRBV12-3 or TRBV12-4 to TRBJ1-6, with the D gene uncertain. The sequence derives from a man between 45 and 75 years old who received an inactivated influenza vaccine. Donor details come from another sample of the same person, matched by shared clones. The sample here was PBMCs from blood, taken about 19 months after vaccination. The sequenced DNA: TGTGCCAGCAGTTTGGTTGCCGGGAGGAATTCAACCCTCCACTTT. Its protein product is CASSLVAGRNSTLHF.